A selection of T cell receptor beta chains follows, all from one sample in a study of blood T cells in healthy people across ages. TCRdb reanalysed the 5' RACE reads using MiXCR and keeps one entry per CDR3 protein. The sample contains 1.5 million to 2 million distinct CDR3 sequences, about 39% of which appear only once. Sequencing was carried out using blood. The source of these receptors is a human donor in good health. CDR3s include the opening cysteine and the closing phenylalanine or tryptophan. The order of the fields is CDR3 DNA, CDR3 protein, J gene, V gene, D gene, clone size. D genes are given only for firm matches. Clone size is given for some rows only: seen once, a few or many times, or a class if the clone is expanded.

TGTGCCAGCAGCTTAGGGGCGGGAGGTCGTAATGAGCAGTTCTTC,CASSLGAGGRNEQFF,TRBJ2-1,TRBV7-7,TRBD2,NA
TGTGCCAGCAGGACCTTAGCGGGCCCGACCCCCTCAGATACGCAGTATTTT,CASRTLAGPTPSDTQYF,TRBJ2-3,TRBV12-3/TRBV12-4,TRBD2,NA
TGTGCCAGCAGCTTAGTGGACTCAGGGTTCTGGATTCCCTACGAGCAGTACTTC,CASSLVDSGFWIPYEQYF,TRBJ2-7,TRBV7-9,NA,few
TGTGCCACCAGCGATTTTGCGGGACAGGGAAGGGCGACCCAGTACTTC,CATSDFAGQGRATQYF,TRBJ2-5,TRBV15,TRBD1,NA
TGCAGTGCTAGCCTTCGGTCAGGGATAGTGGCGGGCTACACCTTC,CSASLRSGIVAGYTF,TRBJ1-2,TRBV20-1,NA,few
TGCGCCAGCACCGAGGGCAACAGGGGATATCCAGATACGCAGTATTTT,CASTEGNRGYPDTQYF,TRBJ2-3,TRBV5-1,TRBD1,NA
TGTGCCATCAGTGAGTCGGGACAGGCCAACTATGGCTACACCTTC,CAISESGQANYGYTF,TRBJ1-2,TRBV10-3,TRBD1,NA
TGTGCCAGCAGCCCACACCCTCTACGCCTAGACAACTTCTTCAATGGCTACACCTTC,CASSPHPLRLDNFFNGYTF,TRBJ1-2,TRBV7-9,NA,NA
TGTGCCAGCTGTTTCGTTGGGGGCCCGGATCAGCCCCAGCATTTT,CASCFVGGPDQPQHF,TRBJ1-5,TRBV6-6,NA,NA
TGTGCCAGCAGACCAACAGGAGTTACGCAGTATTTT,CASRPTGVTQYF,TRBJ2-3,TRBV2,NA,NA
TGTGCCAGCAGTTACACCCGGGATTCCTATGGCTACACCTTC,CASSYTRDSYGYTF,TRBJ1-2,TRBV6-2/TRBV6-3,NA,few
TGTGCCAGCAGGACAGGGGATTATAATGAAAAACTGTTTTTT,CASRTGDYNEKLFF,TRBJ1-4,TRBV6-5,TRBD1,NA
TGTGCCAGCAGCCGTAAGGGGGGAAGGACCTACGAGCAGTACTTC,CASSRKGGRTYEQYF,TRBJ2-7,TRBV3-1,NA,NA
TGTGCCAGCAGCTTCCTACTAGCGGGGGCAAGTAATGAGCAGTTCTTC,CASSFLLAGASNEQFF,TRBJ2-1,TRBV7-2,TRBD2,NA
TGCAGCGTTGAACCACCCAGGGCAGCCCAAGAGACCCAGTACTTC,CSVEPPRAAQETQYF,TRBJ2-5,TRBV29-1,NA,NA
TGCGCCAGCAGCGTGGGGACCTACCATGAGCAGTTCTTC,CASSVGTYHEQFF,TRBJ2-1,TRBV5-1,NA,NA
TGTGCCAGCAGCTTAGCCGGCCCCGGAGGAGCAGATACGCAGTATTTT,CASSLAGPGGADTQYF,TRBJ2-3,TRBV7-2,NA,NA
TGTGCCAGCTCCGTACAAGGGGGAAATACGCAGTATTTT,CASSVQGGNTQYF,TRBJ2-3,TRBV5-8,NA,NA
TGTGCCAGCAGCCCCACGAGTGTGAACACTGAAGCTTTCTTT,CASSPTSVNTEAFF,TRBJ1-1,TRBV7-9,NA,NA
TGTGCCAGCAGTCGGGGGACTAGCGGCGGCGGTGAGCAGTTCTTC,CASSRGTSGGGEQFF,TRBJ2-1,TRBV6-6,TRBD2,NA
TGCAGTGCTAGAGAAGGACAGGGGGCCAACGTCCTGACTTTC,CSAREGQGANVLTF,TRBJ2-6,TRBV20-1,NA,few
TGTGCCAGCAGCGCGGACAGTTCAATTCTGTTTTTT,CASSADSSILFF,TRBJ1-4,TRBV7-8,NA,NA
TGTGCCAGCAGCTCATTTGCCGACCTAGCCAAAAACATTCAGTACTTC,CASSSFADLAKNIQYF,TRBJ2-4,TRBV7-9,NA,NA
TGCAGCGCGAGACAGGGGCCCGCGAACACCGGGGAGCTGTTTTTT,CSARQGPANTGELFF,TRBJ2-2,TRBV29-1,TRBD1,NA
TGTGCCAGCAGTTATACCAACACGGGGCATAACTATGGCTACACCTTC,CASSYTNTGHNYGYTF,TRBJ1-2,TRBV12-3/TRBV12-4,NA,few
TGCAGTGCAGCGACCCCCGGGGTCGATGAGCAGTTCTTC,CSAATPGVDEQFF,TRBJ2-1,TRBV20-1,NA,NA
TGCGCCAGCAGCTTGCGGACAGAAGCAGATACGCAGTATTTT,CASSLRTEADTQYF,TRBJ2-3,TRBV5-1,NA,NA
TGTGCCAGCAGTTTTACGGGGGGGCTTATAGGGGAGCAGTACTTC,CASSFTGGLIGEQYF,TRBJ2-7,TRBV27,TRBD2,NA
TGTGCCAGCAGTGAAGGGTTAATGAGCAATCAGCCCCAGCATTTT,CASSEGLMSNQPQHF,TRBJ1-5,TRBV6-1,NA,NA
TGCAGTGCTAGGGGACAGACGGAAACTGAAGCTTTCTTT,CSARGQTETEAFF,TRBJ1-1,TRBV20-1,TRBD1,NA
TGTGCCAGCAGCTTAGTTGCGCCGAACAATGAGCAGTTCTTC,CASSLVAPNNEQFF,TRBJ2-1,TRBV11-2,NA,few
TGTGCCAGCAGCTCTACAGGGGGCTTTCGTTATGAGCAGTTCTTC,CASSSTGGFRYEQFF,TRBJ2-1,TRBV7-2,TRBD1,NA
TGTGCCAGCAGCGCCCCCACAGTAAGCACAGATACGCAGTATTTT,CASSAPTVSTDTQYF,TRBJ2-3,TRBV4-2,NA,NA
TGCGGCGTTGGAATGAGGGAACCCCCTCTAGAGCAGTACTTC,CGVGMREPPLEQYF,TRBJ2-4,TRBV29-1,NA,once
TGTGCCACCAGCGACCCGGGACAGGGTGAGTCTGGGGCCAACGTCCTGACTTTC,CATSDPGQGESGANVLTF,TRBJ2-6,TRBV24-1,TRBD1,NA
TGCGCCAGCAGCCAAGAGGAGAAGTGGGACAGGTTAAGCTATGGCTACACCTTC,CASSQEEKWDRLSYGYTF,TRBJ1-2,TRBV4-1,TRBD1,NA
TGCGCCAGCAGCTTGTACCCTAGCGGCTACGAGCAGTACTTC,CASSLYPSGYEQYF,TRBJ2-7,TRBV5-1,TRBD2,NA
TGCGCCAGCAGCCCCCGACAGGGAGGGCCCTACGAGCAGTACTTC,CASSPRQGGPYEQYF,TRBJ2-7,TRBV5-1,NA,NA
TGTGCCAGCAGCGTAGGGGACCTGGAGACCCAGTACTTC,CASSVGDLETQYF,TRBJ2-5,TRBV9,NA,NA
TGTGCCAGCAGTTTTGGGGCGGGGGGAGAGACCCAGTACTTC,CASSFGAGGETQYF,TRBJ2-5,TRBV28,TRBD2,NA
TGCAGTGCTAGAGATGGTCTGCCGATCAACCAAGAGACCCAGTACTTC,CSARDGLPINQETQYF,TRBJ2-5,TRBV20-1,NA,NA
TGTGCCAGCAGCCCGACAGGGGGGCACAGCTCCTACGAGCAGTACTTC,CASSPTGGHSSYEQYF,TRBJ2-7,TRBV5-4,TRBD1,once
TGCAGTGTGCATTCGTCCTACAATGAGCAGTTCTTC,CSVHSSYNEQFF,TRBJ2-1,TRBV20-1,NA,NA
TGTGCCAGCAGACCCTACGGGGGCGAGCAGTACTTC,CASRPYGGEQYF,TRBJ2-7,TRBV2,NA,NA
TGCGCCAGCAGCCAAGAATGGGGGCCCAATGGCTACACCTTC,CASSQEWGPNGYTF,TRBJ1-2,TRBV4-3,NA,NA
TGTGCCAGTAGCGGGACCGCCTCCTGCAATGAGCAGTTCTTC,CASSGTASCNEQFF,TRBJ2-1,TRBV5-6,TRBD2,few
TGTGCCAGCAGTGTGATCATGGGCAGGGTTAATGAGCAGTTCTTC,CASSVIMGRVNEQFF,TRBJ2-1,TRBV2,NA,NA
TGTGCCAGCAGTGCGGGACAGCCTAGCGAAAAACTGTTTTTT,CASSAGQPSEKLFF,TRBJ1-4,TRBV27,TRBD1,once
TGCGCCAGCAGCTTTAGACAGGGGACCGGAGACACTGAAGCTTTCTTT,CASSFRQGTGDTEAFF,TRBJ1-1,TRBV5-1,TRBD1,NA
TGTGCCAGCAGAAAAGGTCAAAGCGGGGGGGCTGGGGATGAGCAGTTCTTC,CASRKGQSGGAGDEQFF,TRBJ2-1,TRBV12-3/TRBV12-4,TRBD2,few
TGCAGCGTAACTCCAGGTCCCGGGAGAGGCTACACCTTC,CSVTPGPGRGYTF,TRBJ1-2,TRBV29-1,NA,NA
TGTGCCAGCAGTTACGCCTTGAACTTCTATGGCTACACCTTC,CASSYALNFYGYTF,TRBJ1-2,TRBV6-2/TRBV6-3,NA,NA
TGTGCCAGCAGTACCCGTTATGATGGCTACACCTTC,CASSTRYDGYTF,TRBJ1-2,TRBV6-2/TRBV6-3,NA,few
TGCGCCAGCAGCCAACTTACAGGGGACCCAACCTACGAGCAGTACTTC,CASSQLTGDPTYEQYF,TRBJ2-7,TRBV4-3,TRBD1,few
TGTGCCAGCAGCTTAGCGTTGCGACCAATCGGGGGCACTGAAGCTTTCTTT,CASSLALRPIGGTEAFF,TRBJ1-1,TRBV7-2,NA,NA
TGTGCCAGCAGTTTGGGGTTTAATGAAAAACTGTTTTTT,CASSLGFNEKLFF,TRBJ1-4,TRBV12-3/TRBV12-4,NA,NA